This T cell receptor beta chain was captured by sequencing in a study of lymphopenia after photon versus proton radiotherapy. V lost 5 bases, J lost 4 bases, and 11 bases lay in between. CDR3 size: 13 residues. CDR1 and CDR2 (germline): MGHDK, SYGVNS. Sequencing was performed with immunoSEQ multiplex PCR; in TCRdb, only in-frame clones are kept and a portion is missing. Among 150,000 to 200,000 clones listed, 75% to 90% were seen once. Notes on the study in general: Post-nadir diversity loss with photons came from oligoclonal expansion, particularly CD8+ Temra cells. Proton therapy kept repertoires fairly stable, unlike photons, which gained effector/memory cells.

Comments on this clone: Antigen unknown.

The origin of this receptor is a man aged 50 to 59 with gastric cancer. The sequencing here drew on peripheral blood, taken from a patient treated with photon-based radiotherapy. The genes are TRBV25-1 and TRBJ1-2; D not certain. CDR3 sequence: CASSKQEFYGYTF. The DNA of the CDR3 is TGTGCCAGCAGTAAGCAGGAATTCTATGGCTACACCTTC.